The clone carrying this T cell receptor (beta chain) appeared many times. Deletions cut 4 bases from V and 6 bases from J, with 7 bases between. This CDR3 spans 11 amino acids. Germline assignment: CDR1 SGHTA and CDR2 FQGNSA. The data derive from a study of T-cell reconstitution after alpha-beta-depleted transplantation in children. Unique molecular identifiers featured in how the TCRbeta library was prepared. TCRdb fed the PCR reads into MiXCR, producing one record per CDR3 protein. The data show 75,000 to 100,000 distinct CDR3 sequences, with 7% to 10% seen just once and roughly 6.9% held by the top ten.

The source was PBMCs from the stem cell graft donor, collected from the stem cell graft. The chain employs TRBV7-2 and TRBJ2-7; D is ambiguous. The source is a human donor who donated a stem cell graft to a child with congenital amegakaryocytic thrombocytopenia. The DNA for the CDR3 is TGTGCCAGCAGCTCACCACCCGAGCAGTACTTC. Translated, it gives CASSSPPEQYF.